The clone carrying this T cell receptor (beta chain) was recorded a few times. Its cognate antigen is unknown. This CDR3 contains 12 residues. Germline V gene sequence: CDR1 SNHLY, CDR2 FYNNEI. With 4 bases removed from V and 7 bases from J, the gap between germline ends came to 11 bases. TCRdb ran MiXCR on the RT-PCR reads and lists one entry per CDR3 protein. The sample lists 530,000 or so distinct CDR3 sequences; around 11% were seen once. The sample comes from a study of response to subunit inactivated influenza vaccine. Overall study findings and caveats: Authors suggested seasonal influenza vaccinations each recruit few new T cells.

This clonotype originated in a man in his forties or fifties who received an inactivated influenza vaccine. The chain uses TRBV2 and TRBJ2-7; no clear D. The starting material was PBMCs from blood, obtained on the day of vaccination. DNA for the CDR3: TGTGCCAGCAGTGCCGTGGCGGCAGAGCAGTACTTC. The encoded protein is CASSAVAAEQYF.